The 18 T cell receptor beta chains below come from one sample, sequenced in a study of cytomegalovirus exposure and HLA in healthy donors. In the PCR, 60 Vbeta and 13 Jbeta primers were used. Clones were sequenced by immunoSEQ multiplex PCR, and TCRdb holds only the in-frame ones, with some missing. The sample yields some 150,000 clones, 60% to 80% seen once. Sequencing input: PBMCs. All receptors derive from a male donor in good health and CMV-seronegative.

V usage is TRBV5-6 and J usage is TRBJ2-3; 8 nucleotides line up with TRBD1. There are 17 residues in the CDR3. The germline CDR1 and CDR2 sequences are SGHDT and YYEEEE. V dropped 1 base and J dropped 4; count of bases not matched to a gene: 11. DNA for the CDR3: TGTGCCAGCAGCTTGTGGCTCCGACAGGGGTTGTCAGATACGCAGTATTTT. Translated: CASSLWLRQGLSDTQYF.

V usage is TRBV29-1 and J usage is TRBJ2-5; TRBD2 matches at 9 bases. The CDR3 length is 15 residues. Losses at the gene ends were 4 bases for V and 4 bases for J; bases not matched to a gene: 10. Looked up from germline, CDR1 is SQVTM and CDR2 is ANQGSEA. The CDR3 spells CSVVGPGGGGETQYF. The DNA of the CDR3 is TGCAGCGTTGTAGGGCCTGGCGGGGGGGGAGAGACCCAGTACTTC. The full variable domain, its missing parts supplied by reference TRBV29-1 and TRBJ2-5, is SAVISQKPSRDICQRGTSLTIQCQVDSQVTMMFWYRQQPGQSLTLIATANQGSEATYESGFVIDKFPISRPNLTFSTLTVSNMSPEDSSIYLCSVVGPGGGGETQYFGPGTRLLVL.

The chain is built from TRBV21-1 and TRBJ1-1; the table's D call, TRBD1, has no DNA check behind it. TRBV21-1 is labeled a pseudogene. The CDR3 totals 16 residues. In nucleotides, the CDR3 is TGTGCCAGCAGCGGGAGGACAGGGGTAGTGGACACTGAAGCTTTCTTT. Amino acids: CASSGRTGVVDTEAFF.

The genes are TRBV7-2 and TRBJ1-6; 7 bases fit TRBD1. Per germline, CDR1 SGHTA and CDR2 FQGNSA. The CDR3 is 14 residues long. The V and J ends lost 5 bases and 9 bases, in that order; junction bases with no gene match: 7. DNA for the CDR3: TGTGCCAGCAGCGCGGACAGGCACCTTTCACCCCTCCACTTT. This translates into CASSADRHLSPLHF.

This sequence joins TRBV27 and TRBJ1-4; D perhaps matches TRBD1 (5 bases). This CDR3 has 16 amino acids. Between the trimmed V and J ends, which lost 2 bases and 7 bases, there was a span of 17 bases. Germline V CDR1 and CDR2: MNHEY, SMNVEV (reference sequence). CDR3 in DNA: TGTGCCAGCAGTTTACGGCCTGGGGCCTTAGGTGAAAAACTGTTTTTT. Translation gives CASSLRPGALGEKLFF.

This clone was recorded once. V is TRBV7-6 and J is TRBJ2-5; weak D call: TRBD2 (5 bases). Trimming stripped 1 base from V and 4 bases from J, with 7 bases between. The CDR3 length is 13 residues. Germline V lookup: CDR1 SGHVS, CDR2 FNYEAQ. CDR3 DNA: TGTGCCAGCAGCTTAGAACGGGGAGAGACCCAGTACTTC. Its protein is CASSLERGETQYF.

This sequence joins TRBV30 and TRBJ2-3; 11 nucleotides match TRBD2. V lost 2 bases, J lost 3 bases, and 7 bases stayed unmatched. The CDR3 length is 16 residues. Germline V gene data show CDR1 as GTSNPN and CDR2 as SVGIG (reference sequence). CDR3 coding DNA: TGTGCCTGGAGTAATCTAGCGGGGGGCCCAACAGATACGCAGTATTTT. Protein product: CAWSNLAGGPTDTQYF.

This chain joins TRBV7-2 and TRBJ1-2, with 12 bases lining up with TRBD1. The CDR3 has 18 residues. The germline CDR1 and CDR2 sequences are SGHTA and FQGNSA. V lost 3 bases and J lost 4; bases outside the gene matches: 12. For the CDR3, the DNA is TGTGCCAGCAGCTTTTCCGGGACAGGGGGCGGTAAATTCTATGGCTACACCTTC. This encodes CASSFSGTGGGKFYGYTF.

J is TRBJ2-1 and V is TRBV4-1, with TRBD2 identical over 9 bases. With V trimmed by 4 bases and J by 9 bases, 10 bases remained unmatched. Germline lookup yields CDR1 MGHRA and CDR2 YSYEKL. The CDR3 is 15 residues long. The chain's CDR3 is CASSPTERGDREQFF. The CDR3 region has the DNA TGCGCCAGCAGCCCAACGGAGCGGGGGGACCGTGAGCAGTTCTTC.

The J gene is TRBJ1-2, the V gene TRBV7-6; 7 positions agree with TRBD1. CDR1 and CDR2 (germline): SGHVS, FNYEAQ. CDR3 length: 16 amino acids. Trimming at V came to 5 bases and at J to 4 bases, leaving 13 bases not matched to a gene. CDR3 DNA: TGTGCCAGCAGCCCAGGGGACGACAGGGTCGTCTATGGCTACACCTTC. The encoded protein is CASSPGDDRVVYGYTF.

The J gene is TRBJ2-1, the V gene TRBV7-2; 12 bases align to TRBD2. J gave up 8 bases and V 4 bases, and 3 bases lay outside the gene matches. The CDR3 extends over 14 amino acids. Per the germline V gene, CDR1 is SGHTA and CDR2 is FQGNSA. The CDR3: CASSSTSGGYEQFF. DNA for the CDR3: TGTGCCAGCAGCTCTACTAGCGGGGGGTATGAGCAGTTCTTC. The whole variable domain, filled in from reference TRBV7-2 and TRBJ2-1, reads GAGVSQSPSNKVTEKGKDVELRCDPISGHTALYWYRQSLGQGLEFLIYFQGNSAPDKSGLPSDRFSAERTGGSVSTLTIQRTQQEDSAVYLCASSSTSGGYEQFFGPGTRLTVL.

This chain joins TRBV7-3 and TRBJ1-4; 10 bases align to TRBD1. This CDR3 comprises 16 residues. V lost 2 bases, J lost 7 bases, and 7 bases stayed unmatched. Germline values: CDR1 SGHTA, CDR2 FQGTGA. DNA for the CDR3: TGTGCCAGCAGCTTATTCCGGACAGGGGGAAGTGAAAAACTGTTTTTT. Protein sequence: CASSLFRTGGSEKLFF.

The chain has TRBV6-1 and TRBJ1-1; perhaps TRBD1 as D (6 bases). The germline V gene encodes CDR1 MNHNS and CDR2 SASEGT. The V end was cut by 6 bases, the J end by 2 bases, with 10 bases between. The CDR3 spans 13 residues. CDR3 sequence (DNA): TGTGCCAGCAGGACGGACAGAAACACTGAAGCTTTCTTT. Translating gives CASRTDRNTEAFF.

J is TRBJ2-1 and V is TRBV6-5, with D perhaps matching TRBD2 (6 bases). CDR1 and CDR2 from the germline V gene are MNHEY and SVGAGI. The germline V and J ends were trimmed by 4 bases and 5 bases, with 15 bases remaining between them. The CDR3 extends over 15 amino acids. The CDR3 DNA reads TGTGCCAGCAGTTCGTTCGGGACTTCGAACAATGAGCAGTTCTTC. It yields the protein CASSSFGTSNNEQFF.

The chain has TRBV7-9 and TRBJ1-5; 8 bases match TRBD1. The CDR3 covers 18 residues. The V gene's germline CDR1 is SEHNR and CDR2 FQNEAQ (reference sequence). Unmatched junction bases numbered 12, after V lost 4 bases and J lost 1 base. This CDR3 is CASSSRTGTELSNQPQHF. CDR3 in DNA: TGTGCCAGCAGCTCGAGGACAGGGACAGAATTGAGCAATCAGCCCCAGCATTTT.

With respect to this clone: The junction departs from germline at one end; a sequencing error may be responsible. CDR3 sequence reads: CASSPAGLEETQYF. The CDR3 bases are TGTGCTAGCAGCCCAGCGGGCCTAGAAGAGACCCAGTACTTC. The chain recombines TRBV7-7 with TRBJ2-5, with D tentatively TRBD2 (6 bases). This CDR3 is built from 14 residues. From germline, CDR1 is SSHAT and CDR2 FNYEAQ (reference sequence).

This clone was found once. The rearrangement joins TRBV19 to TRBJ1-4; 7 nucleotides match TRBD1. After removal of 2 bases from V and 4 bases from J, the junction contained 4 bases not matched to a gene. Germline CDR1 LNHDA, CDR2 SQIVND (reference sequence). The length of the CDR3 is 15 residues. The CDR3 spells CASSISAGGNEKLFF. In nucleotides, the CDR3 is TGTGCCAGTAGTATATCAGCAGGGGGTAATGAAAAACTGTTTTTT. Complete variable domain (other parts from reference TRBV19 and TRBJ1-4): DGGITQSPKYLFRKEGQNVTLSCEQNLNHDAMYWYRQDPGQGLRLIYYSQIVNDFQKGDIAEGYSVSREKKESFPLTVTSAQKNPTAFYLCASSISAGGNEKLFFGSGTQLSVL.

The chain uses TRBV30 and TRBJ1-4, with D possibly matching TRBD1 (6 bases). This CDR3 region has 14 residues. V was shortened by 3 bases and J by 1 base, with 9 bases between the two germline ends. The germline CDR1 and CDR2 sequences are GTSNPN and SVGIG (reference sequence). CDR3 loop: CAWRIRGTNEKLFF. The DNA of the CDR3 is TGTGCCTGGAGGATCAGGGGAACTAATGAAAAACTGTTTTTT.